Sequencing of this T cell receptor (beta chain) was carried out in a study of blood T cell repertoires in COVID-19. Study in general: PBMCs, B-cell-depleted T cells, or T cells provided the cDNA or gDNA that made up the material.

Repertoires were generated with immunoSEQ multiplex PCR, while TCRdb's copy carries only in-frame clones and drops some. This sample has about 220,000 clones, with around 84% found just once. This CDR3 is built from 12 residues. Looked up from germline, CDR1 is MDHEN and CDR2 is SYDVKM. V was cut by 3 bases and J by 5 bases, with 5 bases left in between. The sequencing sample was made of peripheral blood. The receptor comes from a human donor in a cohort sampled during active COVID-19. The V and J genes are TRBV28 and TRBJ1-5; the D is unclear. CDR3 in DNA: TGTGCCAGCAGTTTTTCCTATCAGCCCCAGCATTTT. This sequence encodes CASSFSYQPQHF.